The rows below give T cell receptor beta chains drawn from one sample of a study of T cell clonotyping in hematopoietic cell transplantation. Libraries were prepared by immunoSEQ multiplex PCR; TCRdb keeps only in-frame clonotypes and omits some of them. The sample has 15,000 to 20,000 clones; about 80% are singletons. The sample here was peripheral blood mononuclear cells, taken before stem cell transplant. The receptors here all came from a man aged 55 to 70 with acute myeloid leukemia. Some clones in this sample may be carry-over from other donors' samples. The CDR3 runs from the conserved cysteine through the conserved F or W. The order of the fields is J gene, D gene, clone size, V gene, CDR3 length, CDR3 DNA, CDR3 protein. A D gene is named only where the DNA matches it firmly. Rows may omit the clone size; those that give it use once, few, many or a size class.

>TRBJ2-3|NA|NA|TRBV7-2|15
TGTGCCAGCAGCGAACTGAACCTGGGCACAGATACGCAGTATTTT
CASSELNLGTDTQYF
>TRBJ1-1|NA|NA|TRBV11-3|13
TGTGCCAGCAGCTTAGAGGGTTTTAGTGAAGCTTTCTTT
CASSLEGFSEAFF
>TRBJ2-1|TRBD2|NA|TRBV25-1|17
TGTGCCAGCAGTGAATATTTTCGGGGACTAGCGGGGGGTGAGCAGTTCTTC
CASSEYFRGLAGGEQFF
>TRBJ1-6|NA|NA|TRBV27|13
TGTGCCAGCGGGGCGAGTAACTATTCACCCCTCCACTTT
CASGASNYSPLHF
>TRBJ2-1|TRBD2|NA|TRBV28|14
TGTGCCAGCTCCGCGGGAGGGCCGGGAAATGAGCAGTTCTTC
CASSAGGPGNEQFF
>TRBJ1-2|NA|few|TRBV18|13
TGTGCCAGCTCACCTCAGAATAACTATGGCTACACCTTC
CASSPQNNYGYTF
>TRBJ1-2|NA|once|TRBV2|12
TGTGCCAGCAGAAAAGGGGGCTATGGCTACACCTTC
CASRKGGYGYTF
>TRBJ1-5|NA|medium-sized|TRBV5-1|14
TGCGCCAGCAAAGAAGGGGGGGATAATCAGCCCCAGCATTTT
CASKEGGDNQPQHF
>TRBJ2-7|NA|NA|TRBV27|14
TGTGCCAGCAGCTCCTACGGACAGCTCTACGAGCAGTACTTC
CASSSYGQLYEQYF
>TRBJ1-1|NA|NA|TRBV5-6|15
TGTGCCAGCAGCCGCGCGTCAGGGAAGTACACTGAAGCTTTCTTT
CASSRASGKYTEAFF
>TRBJ2-1|NA|NA|TRBV27|13
TGTGCCAGCAGTTTCCCAGGGGCAGGAGAGCAGTTCTTC
CASSFPGAGEQFF
>TRBJ2-7|NA|NA|TRBV5-1|13
TGCGCCAGCAGCTTGGACAGGGTAAATCGGCAGTACTTC
CASSLDRVNRQYF
>TRBJ2-3|NA|NA|TRBV28|16
TGTGCCAGCGTCGGAGTTTCGGACAGCACCACAGATACGCAGTATTTT
CASVGVSDSTTDTQYF
>TRBJ2-7|TRBD1|NA|TRBV19|16
TGTGCCAGTAGTATGACAGGGGATAGCGTTTATTACGAGCAGTACTTC
CASSMTGDSVYYEQYF
>TRBJ1-2|NA|NA|TRBV5-6|14
TGTGCCAGCAGCTTGCCCGGGGACCTCCTCCGTTACACCTTC
CASSLPGDLLRYTF
>TRBJ1-2|NA|NA|TRBV29-1|11
TGCAGCGTTGAACAGGGGACGGGCTACACCTTC
CSVEQGTGYTF
>TRBJ2-7|TRBD2|NA|TRBV9|16
TGTGCCAGCAGCCTCCTAGGGACTAGCCCTTCCTACGAGCAGTACTTC
CASSLLGTSPSYEQYF
>TRBJ1-1|TRBD1|NA|TRBV5-1|15
TGCGCCAGCAGCCAAACAGGGGCTTGGGACACTGAAGCTTTCTTT
CASSQTGAWDTEAFF
>TRBJ2-2|NA|few|TRBV19|15
TGTGCCAGTAGTATCGACGGGTTCAACACCGGGGAGCTGTTTTTT
CASSIDGFNTGELFF
>TRBJ1-4|NA|once|TRBV7-8|12
TGTGCCAGCAGCTTGGGGGGTGAAAAACTGTTTTTT
CASSLGGEKLFF
>TRBJ1-1|TRBD1|NA|TRBV29-1|13
TGCAGCGCCAAGGCAGGGGGCGACACTGAAGCTTTCTTT
CSAKAGGDTEAFF
>TRBJ1-2|NA|NA|TRBV5-6|13
TGTGCCAGCAGCCCGGGTCGGTCCTATGGCTACACCTTC
CASSPGRSYGYTF
>TRBJ2-7|NA|NA|TRBV6-5|14
TGTGCCAGCAGCCGGGGTCCCTTTCTATACGAGCAGTACTTC
CASSRGPFLYEQYF
>TRBJ2-7|TRBD2|NA|TRBV19|13
TGTGCCAGTAGTATAGATCGGGGGGGCGAGCAGTACTTC
CASSIDRGGEQYF
>TRBJ2-2|NA|NA|TRBV5-6|13
TGTGCCAGCAGCTTGAGGGGTTCTGGGGAGCTGTTTTTT
CASSLRGSGELFF
>TRBJ1-6|NA|NA|TRBV5-8|13
TGTGCCAGCAGCACCAGACAGAATTCACCCCTCCACTTT
CASSTRQNSPLHF
>TRBJ1-2|NA|NA|TRBV5-1|14
TGCGCCAGCAGTGATTCCGGAGCTAACTATGGCTACACCTTC
CASSDSGANYGYTF
>TRBJ1-1|TRBD1|once|TRBV29-1|14
TGCAGCGTTGAAAGGCAGGGTGACAGGGTCGAAGCTTTCTTT
CSVERQGDRVEAFF
>TRBJ2-3|NA|NA|TRBV5-4|14
TGTGCCAGCAGCTTGGGCTTGTCCCCAGATACGCAGTATTTT
CASSLGLSPDTQYF
>TRBJ1-3|NA|NA|TRBV19|15
TGTGCCAGTAGTATAACCGGGGCTTTCGGAAACACCATATATTTT
CASSITGAFGNTIYF
>TRBJ2-3|TRBD2|NA|TRBV7-6|15
TGTGCCAGCAGCTTAGGCGCGGGGGGCATAAATACGCAGTATTTT
CASSLGAGGINTQYF
>TRBJ1-3|NA|NA|TRBV9|13
TGTGCCAGCAGTCCGGGGCGAGGAAACACCATATATTTT
CASSPGRGNTIYF
>TRBJ2-3|NA|NA|TRBV28|17
TGTGCCAGCAGTTTACCCCCTTTCCTCGTCGGCACAGATACGCAGTATTTT
CASSLPPFLVGTDTQYF
>TRBJ2-7|TRBD2|NA|TRBV9|15
TGTGCCAGCAGCTCCTGGACTAGCGGGAGCTACGAGCAGTACTTC
CASSSWTSGSYEQYF
>TRBJ2-3|NA|NA|TRBV29-1|13
TGCAGCGTTGGATCGGGGTCCACAGATACGCAGTATTTT
CSVGSGSTDTQYF
>TRBJ1-2|TRBD1|NA|TRBV5-8|15
TGTGCCAGCAGCAGTACAGGGGAAGAGAACTATGGCTACACCTTC
CASSSTGEENYGYTF
>TRBJ1-5|NA|NA|TRBV6-5|13
TGTGCCAGCAGTTACCTGGGGGATCAGCCCCAGCATTTT
CASSYLGDQPQHF
>TRBJ1-2|NA|once|TRBV30|14
TGTGCCTGGAGCGTCCAACAAGGGGAGGAAGGCTACACCTTC
CAWSVQQGEEGYTF
>TRBJ1-5|TRBD1|NA|TRBV7-2|18
TGTGCCAGCAGCTCACAGGGGGTCTTGGCGTATAGCAATCAGCCCCAGCATTTT
CASSSQGVLAYSNQPQHF
>TRBJ1-6|NA|NA|TRBV14|17
TGTGCCAGCAGCCAATCACAAGGGGTAAAAAATAATTCACCCCTCCACTTT
CASSQSQGVKNNSPLHF
>TRBJ1-1|NA|NA|TRBV10-3|16
TGTGCCATCAGTGATGGTCGGCGAGAGGGGAGCACTGAAGCTTTCTTT
CAISDGRREGSTEAFF
>TRBJ2-3|TRBD2|NA|TRBV6-5|14
TGTGCCAGCAGTCGCGGGGGGGACACAGATACGCAGTATTTT
CASSRGGDTDTQYF
>TRBJ2-6|NA|few|TRBV7-4|14
TGTGCCAGCAGCTCCTCGGGTGGGGCCAACGTCCTGACTTTC
CASSSSGGANVLTF
>TRBJ2-7|NA|few|TRBV18|12
TGTGCCAGCTCACCCCTACCCTACGAGCAGTACTTC
CASSPLPYEQYF
>TRBJ2-3|TRBD1|NA|TRBV10-3|14
TGTGCCACCACCCCCCAAGACAGGGGTGATACGCAGTATTTT
CATTPQDRGDTQYF
>TRBJ1-1|NA|few|TRBV25-1|13
TGTGCCAGCAGTGGGCTTCCCGATTTTGAAGCTTTCTTT
CASSGLPDFEAFF
>TRBJ1-4|NA|medium-sized|TRBV5-6|12
TGTGCCAGCAGCCGCGTGGGGGAAAAACTGTTTTTT
CASSRVGEKLFF
>TRBJ1-2|NA|NA|TRBV9|15
TGTGCCAGCAGCGTAACAGGGTCGGCTAACTATGGCTACACCTTC
CASSVTGSANYGYTF
>TRBJ1-3|TRBD1|NA|TRBV4-3|15
TGCGCCAGCAGCCAAGGGACAGGCTTCGGAAACACCATATATTTT
CASSQGTGFGNTIYF
>TRBJ1-2|NA|NA|TRBV12-1|12
TGTGCCAGCCCCAATATCTACCATGGCTACACCTTC
CASPNIYHGYTF
>TRBJ2-5|TRBD1|NA|TRBV29-1|15
TGCAGCGTTGAATGGGACAGGGGTCCATGGGAGACCCAGTACTTC
CSVEWDRGPWETQYF
>TRBJ1-2|NA|NA|TRBV5-1|13
TGCGCCAGCAGCTTAGGAGGTCCGGGCGGCTACACCTTC
CASSLGGPGGYTF
>TRBJ2-6|NA|NA|TRBV7-9|12
TGTGCCAGCAGCTTAGGGGCCAACGTCCTGACTTTC
CASSLGANVLTF
>TRBJ1-5|NA|NA|TRBV29-1|13
TGCAGCGTAGAACCGGGTCCAAATCAGCCCCAGCATTTC
CSVEPGPNQPQHF